This TCR beta chain came from a study of CD4+ T cells in melanoma. Notes on the study in general: Diverse differentiation states were reported for melanoma neoantigen-specific CD4+ T cells. A reported correlation linked neoantigen-specific CD4+ T cells to CD8+, macrophage and B cell function.

Clones were read by immunoSEQ multiplex PCR, and TCRdb kept only the in-frame ones, dropping some. The repertoire holds more than 15,000 clones, with roughly 80% as singletons. This clone occurred a few times. As yet, its antigen is unknown. Material for sequencing was cells from a culture (not recorded whether cultured in vitro). This TCR derives from a human donor with melanoma.

For the CDR3, the DNA is TGTGCCAGCAGTGCCACCTCTAACTATGGCTACACCTTC. It yields the protein CASSATSNYGYTF. The gene calls are TRBV25-1 and TRBJ1-2, with D uncertain. The germline gives CDR1 MGHDK, CDR2 SYGVNS. V was clipped by 4 bases and J by 0 bases, with 6 bases between them. CDR3 length: 13 amino acids.